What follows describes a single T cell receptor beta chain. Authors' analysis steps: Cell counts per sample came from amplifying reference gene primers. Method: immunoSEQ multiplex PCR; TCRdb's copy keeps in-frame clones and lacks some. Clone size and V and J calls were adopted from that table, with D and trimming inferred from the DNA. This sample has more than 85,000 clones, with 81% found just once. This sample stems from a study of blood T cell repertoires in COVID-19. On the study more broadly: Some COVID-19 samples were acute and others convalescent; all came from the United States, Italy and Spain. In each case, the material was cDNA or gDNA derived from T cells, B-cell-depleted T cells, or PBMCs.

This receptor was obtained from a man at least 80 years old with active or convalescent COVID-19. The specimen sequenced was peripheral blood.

The CDR3 bases are TGTGCCAGCAGCCGGGGGGCCTACGAGCAGTACTTC. As protein: CASSRGAYEQYF. The gene calls are TRBV7-2 and TRBJ2-7; 7 positions match TRBD2. The CDR3 spans 12 residues. V was pared by 5 bases and J by 2 bases, with 0 bases of the junction left unmatched. CDR1 is SGHTA and CDR2 is FQGNSA in the germline V gene.